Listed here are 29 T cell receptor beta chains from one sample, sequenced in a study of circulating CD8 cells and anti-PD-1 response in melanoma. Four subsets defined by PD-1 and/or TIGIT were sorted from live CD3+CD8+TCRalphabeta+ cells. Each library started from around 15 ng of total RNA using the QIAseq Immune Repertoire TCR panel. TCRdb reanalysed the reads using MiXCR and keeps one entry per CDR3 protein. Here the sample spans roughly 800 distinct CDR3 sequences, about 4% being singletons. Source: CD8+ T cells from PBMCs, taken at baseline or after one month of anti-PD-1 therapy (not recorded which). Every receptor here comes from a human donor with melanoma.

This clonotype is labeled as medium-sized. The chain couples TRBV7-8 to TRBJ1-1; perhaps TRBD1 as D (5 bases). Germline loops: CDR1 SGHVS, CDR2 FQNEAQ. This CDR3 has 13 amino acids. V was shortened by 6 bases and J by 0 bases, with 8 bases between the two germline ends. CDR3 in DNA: TGTGCCAGCAGGACAGACCTGAACACTGAAGCTTTCTTT. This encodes CASRTDLNTEAFF.

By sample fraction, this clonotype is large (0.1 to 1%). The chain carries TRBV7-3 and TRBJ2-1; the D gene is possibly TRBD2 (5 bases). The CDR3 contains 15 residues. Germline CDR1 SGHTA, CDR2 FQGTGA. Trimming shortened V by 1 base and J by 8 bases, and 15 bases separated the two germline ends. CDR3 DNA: TGTGCCAGCAGCTTAAATGGACGGGGTTTTCATGAGCAGTTCTTC. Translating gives CASSLNGRGFHEQFF.

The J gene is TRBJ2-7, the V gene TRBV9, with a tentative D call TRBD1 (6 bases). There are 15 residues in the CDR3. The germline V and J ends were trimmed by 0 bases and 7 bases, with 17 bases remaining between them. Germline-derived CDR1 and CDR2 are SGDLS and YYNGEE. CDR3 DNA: TGTGCCAGCAGCGTAGACCAGGGGCGATTTGGGGAGCAGTACTTC. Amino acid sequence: CASSVDQGRFGEQYF.

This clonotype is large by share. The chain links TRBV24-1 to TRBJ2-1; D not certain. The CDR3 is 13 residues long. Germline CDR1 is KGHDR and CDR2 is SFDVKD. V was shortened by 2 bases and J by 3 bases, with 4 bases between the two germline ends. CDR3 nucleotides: TGTGCCACCAGTGATTCCAACTACAATGAGCAGTTCTTC. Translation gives CATSDSNYNEQFF.

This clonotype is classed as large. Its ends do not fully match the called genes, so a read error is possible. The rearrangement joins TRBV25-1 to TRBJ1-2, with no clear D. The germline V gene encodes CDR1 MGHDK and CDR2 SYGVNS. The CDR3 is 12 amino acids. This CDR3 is CASSPGLGGYTF. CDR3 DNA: TGTGCGAGCAGCCCAGGCCTGGGGGGCTACACCTTC.

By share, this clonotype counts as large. The DNA of the CDR3 is TGTGCCACCAGTGAAACCCCGACTACGGGGGAGCAGTTCTTC. Its protein is CATSETPTTGEQFF. The chain is built from TRBV24-1 and TRBJ2-1; maybe TRBD2 (5 bases). In germline, CDR1 is KGHDR, CDR2 SFDVKD. The germline V and J ends were trimmed by 4 bases and 10 bases, with 16 bases remaining between them. The CDR3 consists of 14 residues.

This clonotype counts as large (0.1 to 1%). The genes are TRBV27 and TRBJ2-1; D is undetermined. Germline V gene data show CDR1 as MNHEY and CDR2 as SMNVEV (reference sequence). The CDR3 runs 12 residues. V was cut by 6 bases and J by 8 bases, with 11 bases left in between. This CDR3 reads CASSSRWDEQFF. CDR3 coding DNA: TGTGCCAGCAGCTCCAGATGGGATGAGCAGTTCTTC.

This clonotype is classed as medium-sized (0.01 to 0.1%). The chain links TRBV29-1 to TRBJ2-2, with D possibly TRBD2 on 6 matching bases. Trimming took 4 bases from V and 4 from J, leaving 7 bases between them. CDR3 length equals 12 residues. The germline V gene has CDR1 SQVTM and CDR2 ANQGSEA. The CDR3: CSVVGGTGELFF. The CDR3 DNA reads TGCAGCGTTGTGGGGGGCACCGGGGAGCTGTTTTTT.

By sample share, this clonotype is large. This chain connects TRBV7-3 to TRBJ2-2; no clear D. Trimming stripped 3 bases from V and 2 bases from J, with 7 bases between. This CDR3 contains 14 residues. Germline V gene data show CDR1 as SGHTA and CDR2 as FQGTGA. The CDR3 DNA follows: TGTGCCAGCAGCTTCAAAGTTAACACCGGGGAGCTGTTTTTT. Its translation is CASSFKVNTGELFF.

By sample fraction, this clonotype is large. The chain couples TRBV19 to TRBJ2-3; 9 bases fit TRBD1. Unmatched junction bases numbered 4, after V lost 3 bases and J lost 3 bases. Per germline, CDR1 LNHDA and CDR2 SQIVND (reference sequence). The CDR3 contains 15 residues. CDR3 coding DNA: TGTGCCAGTAGTATCGGACAGGGGTGGACAGATACGCAGTATTTT. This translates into CASSIGQGWTDTQYF.

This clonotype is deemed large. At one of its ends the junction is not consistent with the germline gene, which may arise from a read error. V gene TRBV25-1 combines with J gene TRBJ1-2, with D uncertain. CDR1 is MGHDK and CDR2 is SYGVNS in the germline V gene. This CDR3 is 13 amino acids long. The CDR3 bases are TGTGCCAGCAGTGAATATCAAGGTCCGCCTCGAATCTTC. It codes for CASSEYQGPPRIF.

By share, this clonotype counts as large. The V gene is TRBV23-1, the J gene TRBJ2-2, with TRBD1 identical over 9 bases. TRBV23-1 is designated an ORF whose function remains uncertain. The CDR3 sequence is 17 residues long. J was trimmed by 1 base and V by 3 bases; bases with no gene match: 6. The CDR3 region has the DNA TGCGCCAGCAGTCATCTGGACAGGGGCGTGAACACCGGGGAGCTGTTTTTT. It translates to CASSHLDRGVNTGELFF.

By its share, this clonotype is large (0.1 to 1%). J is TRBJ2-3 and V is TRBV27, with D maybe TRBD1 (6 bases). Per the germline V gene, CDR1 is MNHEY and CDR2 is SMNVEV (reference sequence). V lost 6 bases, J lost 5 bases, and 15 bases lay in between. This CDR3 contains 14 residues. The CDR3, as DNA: TGTGCCAGCAGGGAAACAGGGTCTGGAGATACGCAGTATTTT. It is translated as CASRETGSGDTQYF.

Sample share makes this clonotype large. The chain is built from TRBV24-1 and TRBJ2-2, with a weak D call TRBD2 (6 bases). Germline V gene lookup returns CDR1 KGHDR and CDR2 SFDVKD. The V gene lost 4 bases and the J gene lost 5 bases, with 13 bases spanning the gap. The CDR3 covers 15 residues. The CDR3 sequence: CATSDRRGWTGELFF. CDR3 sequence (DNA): TGTGCCACCAGTGACCGGCGGGGATGGACCGGGGAGCTGTTTTTT.

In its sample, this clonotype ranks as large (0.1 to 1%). CDR3 DNA: TGTGCCAGCAGCCCGGGGGGGTACTACGAGCAGTACTTC. This gives the protein CASSPGGYYEQYF. The chain carries TRBV7-9 and TRBJ2-7; 8 nucleotides agree with TRBD2. V lost 5 bases and J lost 3; bases outside the gene matches: 3. The CDR3 is made up of 13 amino acids. CDR1 is SEHNR, CDR2 FQNEAQ, per germline (reference sequence).

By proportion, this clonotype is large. The CDR3 nucleotides read TGCAGCGTTGAAGAAGAGACCCAGTACTTC. Amino acids: CSVEEETQYF. The V and J genes are TRBV29-1 and TRBJ2-5, with D hard to call. Germline assignment: CDR1 SQVTM and CDR2 ANQGSEA. The CDR3 loop spans 10 amino acids. V was cut by 0 bases and J by 4 bases, with 0 bases left in between.

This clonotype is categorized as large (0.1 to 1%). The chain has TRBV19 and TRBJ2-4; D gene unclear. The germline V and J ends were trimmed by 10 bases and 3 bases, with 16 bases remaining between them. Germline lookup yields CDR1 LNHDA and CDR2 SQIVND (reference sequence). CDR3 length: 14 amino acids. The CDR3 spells CATPPSPFKNIQYF. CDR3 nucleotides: TGTGCCACCCCTCCCTCCCCTTTCAAAAACATTCAGTACTTC.

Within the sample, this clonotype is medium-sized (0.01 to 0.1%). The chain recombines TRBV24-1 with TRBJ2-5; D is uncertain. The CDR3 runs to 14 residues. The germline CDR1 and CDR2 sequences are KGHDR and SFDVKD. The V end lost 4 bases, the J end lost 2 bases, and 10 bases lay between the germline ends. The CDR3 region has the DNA TGTGCCACCAGTGACCATGGACCACAAGAGACCCAGTACTTC. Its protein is CATSDHGPQETQYF.

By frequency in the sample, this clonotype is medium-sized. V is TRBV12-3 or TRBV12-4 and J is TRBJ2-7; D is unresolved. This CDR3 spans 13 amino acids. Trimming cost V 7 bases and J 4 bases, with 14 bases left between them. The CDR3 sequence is CASTNGLSYEQYF. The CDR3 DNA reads TGTGCCAGCACGAACGGGCTTAGTTACGAGCAGTACTTC.

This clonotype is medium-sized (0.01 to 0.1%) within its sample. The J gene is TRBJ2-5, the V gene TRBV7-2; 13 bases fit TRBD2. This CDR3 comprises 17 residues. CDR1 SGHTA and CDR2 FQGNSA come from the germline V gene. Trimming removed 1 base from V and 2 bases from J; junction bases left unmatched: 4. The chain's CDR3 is CASSLGLAGGLQETQYF. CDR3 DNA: TGTGCCAGCAGCTTAGGACTAGCGGGAGGCCTTCAAGAGACCCAGTACTTC.

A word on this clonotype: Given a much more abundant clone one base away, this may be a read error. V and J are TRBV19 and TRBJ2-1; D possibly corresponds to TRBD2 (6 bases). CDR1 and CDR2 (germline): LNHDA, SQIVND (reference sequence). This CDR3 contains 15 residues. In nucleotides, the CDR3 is TGTGCCAATAGTATTTTCGGGAGAACGTACAATGAGCAGTTCTTC. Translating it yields CANSIFGRTYNEQFF.

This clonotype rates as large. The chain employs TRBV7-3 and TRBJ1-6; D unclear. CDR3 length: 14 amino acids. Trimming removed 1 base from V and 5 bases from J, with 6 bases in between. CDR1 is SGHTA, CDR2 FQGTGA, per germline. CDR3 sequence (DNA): TGTGCCAGCAGCTTAAGCCCTAATAATTCACCCCTCCACTTT. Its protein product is CASSLSPNNSPLHF.

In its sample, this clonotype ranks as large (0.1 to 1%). The CDR3 spells CASSTLRGLAGSTDTQYF. DNA of the CDR3: TGTGCCAGCAGTACATTAAGGGGACTAGCGGGGAGCACAGATACGCAGTATTTT. The V call is TRBV2, the J call TRBJ2-3; TRBD2 agrees at 13 bases. CDR1 SNHLY and CDR2 FYNNEI come from the germline V gene. Trimming cost V 5 bases and J 0 bases; bases outside gene matches: 8. The CDR3 is made up of 18 amino acids. The variable domain in full, completed from reference TRBV2 and TRBJ2-3, reads EPEVTQTPSHQVTQMGQEVILRCVPISNHLYFYWYRQILGQKVEFLVSFYNNEISEKSEIFDDQFSVERPDGSNFTLKIRSTKLEDSAMYFCASSTLRGLAGSTDTQYFGPGTRLTVL.

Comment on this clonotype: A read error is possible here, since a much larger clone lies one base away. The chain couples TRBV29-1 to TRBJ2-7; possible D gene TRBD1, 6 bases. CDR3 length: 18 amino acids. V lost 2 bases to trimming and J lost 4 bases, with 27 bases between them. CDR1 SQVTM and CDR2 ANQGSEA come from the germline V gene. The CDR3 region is CSVERRDKGTALAYEQYF. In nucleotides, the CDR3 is TGCAGCGTTGAACGCCGGGACAAGGGGACCGCCCTGGCGTACGAGCAGTACTTC.

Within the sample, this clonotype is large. CDR3 sequence: CSVDTGVGEQYF. The CDR3 region has the DNA TGCAGCGTTGATACAGGGGTAGGCGAGCAGTACTTC. This chain joins TRBV29-1 and TRBJ2-7; 7 bases are shared with TRBD1. The junction had 5 bases not matched to a gene; V was cut back by 3 bases and J by 6 bases. Per the germline V gene, CDR1 is SQVTM and CDR2 is ANQGSEA. This CDR3 is built from 12 residues.

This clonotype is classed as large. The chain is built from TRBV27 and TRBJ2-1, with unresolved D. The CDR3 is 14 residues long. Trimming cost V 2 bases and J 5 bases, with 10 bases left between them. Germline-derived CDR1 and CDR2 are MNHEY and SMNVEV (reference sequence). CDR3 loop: CASSLQLAHNEQFF. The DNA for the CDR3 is TGTGCCAGCAGTTTACAATTAGCTCACAATGAGCAGTTCTTC.

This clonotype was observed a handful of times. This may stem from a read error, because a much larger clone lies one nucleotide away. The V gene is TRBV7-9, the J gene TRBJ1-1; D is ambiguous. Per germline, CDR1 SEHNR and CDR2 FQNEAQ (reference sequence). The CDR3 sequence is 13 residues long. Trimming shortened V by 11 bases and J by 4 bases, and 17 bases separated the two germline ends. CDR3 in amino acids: CAVRRSNSTEAFF. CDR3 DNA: TGTGCCGTCAGAAGGAGTAATAGCACTGAAGCTTTCTTT. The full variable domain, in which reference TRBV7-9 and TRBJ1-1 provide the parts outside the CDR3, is DTGVSQNPRHKITKRGQNVTFRCDPISEHNRLYWYRQTLGQGPEFLTYFQNEAQLEKSRLLSDRFSAERPKGSFSTLEIQRTEQGDSAMYLCAVRRSNSTEAFFGQGTRLTVV.

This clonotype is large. The CDR3: CASSDRKDRDHEQYF. CDR3 bases: TGTGCCAGCAGTGACCGTAAGGACAGGGATCACGAGCAGTACTTC. The V call is TRBV25-1, the J call TRBJ2-7; TRBD1 agrees at 8 bases. Germline V lookup: CDR1 MGHDK, CDR2 SYGVNS. This CDR3 spans 15 amino acids. V was clipped by 3 bases and J by 5 bases; unmatched bases: 9.

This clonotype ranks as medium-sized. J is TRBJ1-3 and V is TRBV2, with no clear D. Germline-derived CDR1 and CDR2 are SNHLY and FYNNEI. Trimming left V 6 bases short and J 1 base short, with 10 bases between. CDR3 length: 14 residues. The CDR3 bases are TGTGCCAGCAGCCAGGACGGGTCTGGAAACACCATATATTTT. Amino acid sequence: CASSQDGSGNTIYF.